This T cell receptor (beta chain) was profiled in a study of T cell responses to AZD1222 COVID-19 vaccine. V dropped 6 bases and J dropped 5 bases, with 10 bases sitting between them. CDR1 and CDR2 (germline): MNHEY, SMNVEV (reference sequence). The CDR3 length is 12 residues. Sequencing was performed with immunoSEQ multiplex PCR; in TCRdb, only in-frame clones are kept and a portion is missing. The repertoire holds some 120,000 clones, with about 90% as singletons. Study observations and caveats: Unmutated variant regions reportedly attract nearly half of all spike-specific TCRs.

About this clone itself: Its antigen remains unknown.

This TCR was sampled from an adult in good health. The V call is TRBV27, the J call TRBJ2-5; D is undetermined. This specimen consisted of peripheral blood, obtained on day 0 of AZD1222 vaccination. CDR3 sequence: CASRNPQETQYF. CDR3 sequence (DNA): TGTGCCAGCAGGAACCCCCAGGAGACCCAGTACTTC.